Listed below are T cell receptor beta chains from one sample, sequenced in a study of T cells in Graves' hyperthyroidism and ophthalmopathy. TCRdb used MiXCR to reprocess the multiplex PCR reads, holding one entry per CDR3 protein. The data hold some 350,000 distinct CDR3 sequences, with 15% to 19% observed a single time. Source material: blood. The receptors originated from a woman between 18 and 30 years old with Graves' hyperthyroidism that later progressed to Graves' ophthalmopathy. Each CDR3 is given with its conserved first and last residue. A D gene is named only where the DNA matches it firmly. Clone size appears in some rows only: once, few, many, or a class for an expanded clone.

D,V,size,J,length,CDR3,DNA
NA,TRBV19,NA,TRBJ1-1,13,CASSTQVNTEAFF,TGTGCCAGTAGTACACAGGTTAACACTGAAGCTTTCTTT
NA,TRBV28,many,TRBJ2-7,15,CASSFDRGAMHEQYF,TGTGCCAGCAGTTTCGACCGGGGGGCGATGCACGAGCAGTACTTC
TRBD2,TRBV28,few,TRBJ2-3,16,CASSPPRGDGTDTQYF,TGTGCCAGCAGTCCCCCCCGGGGGGATGGTACAGATACGCAGTATTTT
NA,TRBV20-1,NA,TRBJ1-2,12,CSARLAVGGYTF,TGCAGTGCTAGATTGGCCGTAGGCGGCTACACCTTC
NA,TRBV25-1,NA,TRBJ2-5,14,CASSKTTGMETQYF,TGTGCCAGCAGTAAAACAACAGGGATGGAGACCCAGTACTTC
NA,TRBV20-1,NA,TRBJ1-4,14,CSARDEGDEEKLLF,TGCAGTGCTAGAGATGAGGGGGACGAGGAAAAACTGCTTTTT
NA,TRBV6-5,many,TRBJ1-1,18,CASSYEVSGIGGNTEAFF,TGTGCCAGCAGTTACGAGGTCTCCGGAATTGGAGGTAACACTGAAGCTTTCTTT
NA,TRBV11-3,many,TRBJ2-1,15,CASSFDGSSYNEQFF,TGTGCCAGCAGCTTCGACGGAAGCTCCTACAATGAGCAGTTCTTC
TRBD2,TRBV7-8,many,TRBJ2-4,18,CASSLERPGLRAKNIQYF,TGTGCCAGCAGCTTAGAAAGGCCGGGACTAAGGGCCAAAAACATTCAGTACTTC
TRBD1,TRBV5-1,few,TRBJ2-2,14,CASKGQGNTGELFF,TGCGCCAGCAAGGGACAGGGGAACACCGGGGAGCTGTTTTTT
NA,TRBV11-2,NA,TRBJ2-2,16,CASSSFGTAGTGELFF,TGTGCCAGCAGCTCCTTCGGGACAGCGGGCACCGGGGAGCTGTTTTTT
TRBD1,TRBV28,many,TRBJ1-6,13,CASSGQGRSPLHF,TGTGCCAGCAGTGGACAGGGGAGGTCACCCCTCCACTTT
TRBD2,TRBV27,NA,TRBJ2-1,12,CRAGGPSNEQFF,TGTCGAGCGGGAGGGCCATCCAATGAGCAGTTCTTC
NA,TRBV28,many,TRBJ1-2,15,CASNKKPGVDYGYTF,TGTGCCAGCAATAAAAAGCCTGGGGTTGACTATGGCTACACCTTC
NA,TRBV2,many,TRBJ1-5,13,CASSDRSWQPQHF,TGTGCCAGCAGTGATCGTTCTTGGCAGCCCCAGCATTTT
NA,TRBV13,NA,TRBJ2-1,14,CASSEQGSYNEQFF,TGTGCCAGCAGTGAACAGGGCTCCTACAATGAGCAGTTCTTC
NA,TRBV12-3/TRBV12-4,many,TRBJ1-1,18,CASRFSGAASTMNTEAFF,TGTGCCAGCAGGTTCTCAGGGGCCGCGTCAACCATGAACACTGAAGCTTTCTTT
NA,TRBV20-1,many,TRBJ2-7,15,CSARMNRPGLYEQYF,TGCAGTGCTAGAATGAACAGGCCAGGGCTCTACGAGCAGTACTTC
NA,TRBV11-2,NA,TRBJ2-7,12,CASSQPYYEQYF,TGTGCCAGCAGCCAGCCTTACTACGAGCAGTACTTC